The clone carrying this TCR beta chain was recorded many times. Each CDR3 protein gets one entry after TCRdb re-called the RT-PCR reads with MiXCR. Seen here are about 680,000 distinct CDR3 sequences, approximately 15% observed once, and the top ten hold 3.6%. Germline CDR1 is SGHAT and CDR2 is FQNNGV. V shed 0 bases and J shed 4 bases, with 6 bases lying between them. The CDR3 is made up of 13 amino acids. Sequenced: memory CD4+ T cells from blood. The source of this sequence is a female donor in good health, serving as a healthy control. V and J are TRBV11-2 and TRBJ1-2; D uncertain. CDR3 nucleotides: TGTGCCAGCAGCTTAGACGGAGTCTATGGCTACACCTTC. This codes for CASSLDGVYGYTF.